These 18 T cell receptor beta chains were sequenced from one sample in a study of Ad26.COV2.S vaccination and SARS-CoV-2 variants. The table came from immunoSEQ multiplex PCR; TCRdb's copy has only in-frame clones and leaves some out. The sample yields under 550,000 clones, roughly 90% seen once. The treatment: some 20 received Ad26.COV2.S at low or high dose, single or two shots; about 5 received placebo; per-sample allocation not given. The samples date from day 63 after the first vaccine or placebo injection. The sequencing used peripheral blood, collected in a trial of Ad26.COV2.S vaccine versus placebo. The receptors shown here come from a person aged 18 to 59 who received the Ad26.COV2.S COVID-19 vaccine or a placebo.

V gene TRBV19 combines with J gene TRBJ1-5; TRBD1 might be the D (5 bases). The CDR3 covers 14 residues. CDR1 is LNHDA, CDR2 SQIVND, per germline (reference sequence). With 2 bases removed from V and 2 bases from J, the gap between germline ends came to 7 bases. The CDR3 DNA follows: TGTGCCAGTAGTATAAGGGGCCGCAATCAGCCCCAGCATTTT. This encodes CASSIRGRNQPQHF.

Remarks on this clone: This sample includes further DNA sequences coding for the same CDR3. The CDR3 loop reads CASSLGSQPQHF. The DNA of the CDR3 is TGTGCCAGCAGTTTAGGTTCTCAGCCCCAGCATTTT. The rearrangement joins TRBV12-3 or TRBV12-4 to TRBJ1-5; D uncertain. CDR3 length: 12 residues. Trimming took 1 base from V and 6 from J, leaving 4 bases between them.

The chain recombines TRBV29-1 with TRBJ1-2; 8 bases are shared with TRBD1. Germline-derived CDR1 and CDR2 are SQVTM and ANQGSEA. This CDR3 has 13 amino acids. The trim removed 4 bases at V and 2 bases at J, leaving 3 bases unmatched. Here the CDR3 DNA reads TGCAGCGTTGGGACAGGGACAAACTATGGCTACACCTTC. This sequence encodes CSVGTGTNYGYTF.

V and J are TRBV28 and TRBJ2-5, with 9 bases fitting TRBD1. Trimming took 3 bases from V and 3 from J; bases not matched to a gene: 5. This CDR3 has 15 amino acids. CDR1 is MDHEN, CDR2 SYDVKM, per germline. For the CDR3, the DNA is TGTGCCAGCAGTTTGGGGACAGGGCAGGAAGAGACCCAGTACTTC. It translates to CASSLGTGQEETQYF.

The chain joins TRBV21-1 to TRBJ2-4. TRBV21-1 is listed as a pseudogene. CDR3 length equals 15 residues. DNA of the CDR3: TGTGCCAGCAGCAAAGCGGAGGGGGGCAAAAACATTCAGTACTTC. This translates into CASSKAEGGKNIQYF.

The CDR3 region has the DNA TGTGCCAGCAGCTTACTAGCGGGGGAAGTCGATGAGCAGTTCTTC. Its protein is CASSLLAGEVDEQFF. V gene TRBV7-2 combines with J gene TRBJ2-1; 10 bases agree with TRBD2. Per the germline V gene, CDR1 is SGHTA and CDR2 is FQGNSA. This CDR3 spans 15 amino acids. V trimming: 2 bases; J trimming: 8 bases; junction bases outside the gene matches: 6.

This chain connects TRBV5-1 to TRBJ1-1; 9 positions match TRBD1. Germline lookup yields CDR1 SGHRS and CDR2 YFSETQ. V was clipped by 0 bases and J by 11 bases; unmatched bases: 2. This CDR3 is 12 amino acids long. CDR3 loop: CASSLGTGDAFF. The CDR3 DNA sequence: TGCGCCAGCAGCTTGGGGACAGGGGACGCTTTCTTT.

This clone was seen only a few times. The V call is TRBV7-9, the J call TRBJ2-1; 9 bases are a match to TRBD2. The junction had 0 bases not matched to a gene; V was cut back by 2 bases and J by 1 base. CDR1 is SEHNR, CDR2 FQNEAQ, per germline (reference sequence). This CDR3 region has 15 residues. The CDR3 is CASSLLAGSYNEQFF. CDR3 nucleotide sequence: TGTGCCAGCAGCTTACTAGCGGGGTCCTACAATGAGCAGTTCTTC.

This clone occurred a few times. This chain joins TRBV7-8 and TRBJ1-2, with D hard to call. The germline V gene has CDR1 SGHVS and CDR2 FQNEAQ. This CDR3 spans 12 amino acids. V was clipped by 5 bases and J by 8 bases, with 12 bases between them. The CDR3 region is CASSPGRGGYTF. CDR3 bases: TGTGCCAGCAGCCCCGGGCGCGGAGGCTACACCTTC.

This chain connects TRBV30 to TRBJ1-5; no reliable D call. This CDR3 has 15 amino acids. Germline lookup yields CDR1 GTSNPN and CDR2 SVGIG (reference sequence). Trimming took 0 bases from V and 1 from J, leaving 10 bases between them. The CDR3: CAWSVGVGSNQPQHF. DNA for the CDR3: TGTGCCTGGAGTGTCGGGGTTGGGAGCAATCAGCCCCAGCATTTT.

This clone was seen only once. The rearrangement joins TRBV11-1 to TRBJ2-3; D may be TRBD2 (6 bases). The CDR3 has 15 amino acids. The germline V and J ends were trimmed by 0 bases and 6 bases, with 13 bases remaining between them. CDR1 SGHAT and CDR2 FQDESV come from the germline V gene (reference sequence). The chain's CDR3 is CASSLAGRSGDTQYF. The CDR3, as DNA: TGTGCCAGCAGCTTAGCGGGGCGGAGCGGGGATACGCAGTATTTT.

This clone was seen a handful of times. The J gene is TRBJ2-2, the V gene TRBV4-3; weak D call: TRBD2 (5 bases). V was clipped by 6 bases and J by 0 bases, with 5 bases between them. CDR3 length: 13 residues. Germline-derived CDR1 and CDR2 are LGHNA and YSLEER. For the CDR3, the DNA is TGCGCCAGCAGGGGAGCGAACACCGGGGAGCTGTTTTTT. Translating it yields CASRGANTGELFF.

V gene TRBV18 combines with J gene TRBJ2-3; D tentatively reads TRBD1 or TRBD2 (6 bases each). V was shortened by 5 bases and J by 0 bases, with 15 bases between the two germline ends. The CDR3 runs to 16 residues. Germline CDR1 and CDR2: KGHSH and LQKENI. Written as DNA, the CDR3 is TGTGCCAGCTCAACCACACCGGGGGCTAGCACAGATACGCAGTATTTT. This sequence encodes CASSTTPGASTDTQYF.

The chain links TRBV28 to TRBJ2-3, with 7 bases fitting TRBD2. Germline loops: CDR1 MDHEN, CDR2 SYDVKM. This CDR3 spans 12 amino acids. After removal of 7 bases from V and 6 bases from J, the junction contained 4 bases not matched to a gene. In nucleotides, the CDR3 is TGTGCCAGCATAAGAGCGGGGGATACGCAGTATTTT. Translating it yields CASIRAGDTQYF. Complete variable domain (other parts from reference TRBV28 and TRBJ2-3): DVKVTQSSRYLVKRTGEKVFLECVQDMDHENMFWYRQDPGLGLRLIYFSYDVKMKEKGDIPEGYSVSREKKERFSLILESASTNQTSMYLCASIRAGDTQYFGPGTRLTVL.

A note on this clone: The identical CDR3 is also encoded by other nucleotide sequences in the sample. The J gene is TRBJ1-2, the V gene TRBV4-3; unclear D gene. Germline lookup yields CDR1 LGHNA and CDR2 YSLEER. This CDR3 has 14 residues. Trimming shortened V by 0 bases and J by 1 base, and 6 bases separated the two germline ends. The CDR3 coding sequence is TGCGCCAGCAGCCAAGATCGGGGTAACTATGGCTACACCTTC. Translation gives CASSQDRGNYGYTF.

The gene calls are TRBV4-3 and TRBJ2-5; 7 bases are a match to TRBD2. The CDR3 is 16 residues long. CDR1 and CDR2 from the germline V gene are LGHNA and YSLEER. V trimming: 2 bases; J trimming: 2 bases; junction bases outside the gene matches: 8. CDR3 DNA: TGCGCCAGCAGCCAATTTCGCGGGGGAGGTCAAGAGACCCAGTACTTC. Translating gives CASSQFRGGGQETQYF.

The chain is built from TRBV28 and TRBJ2-7; D might be TRBD1 (5 bases). Germline V lookup: CDR1 MDHEN, CDR2 SYDVKM. Trimming took off 6 bases at V and 5 bases at J, with 11 bases between the two ends. The CDR3 extends over 12 amino acids. DNA of the CDR3: TGTGCCAGCAGGTCTCAGGACAACGAGCAGTACTTC. It specifies CASRSQDNEQYF.

The rearrangement joins TRBV4-3 to TRBJ2-3, with 11 bases lining up with TRBD1. Germline V CDR1 and CDR2: LGHNA, YSLEER. The CDR3 runs 15 residues. The V gene end was trimmed by 4 bases and the J gene end by 3 bases; junction bases not matched to a gene: 3. CDR3 residues: CASSRRDRGTDTQYF. CDR3 DNA: TGCGCCAGCAGCCGGAGGGACAGGGGGACAGATACGCAGTATTTT.